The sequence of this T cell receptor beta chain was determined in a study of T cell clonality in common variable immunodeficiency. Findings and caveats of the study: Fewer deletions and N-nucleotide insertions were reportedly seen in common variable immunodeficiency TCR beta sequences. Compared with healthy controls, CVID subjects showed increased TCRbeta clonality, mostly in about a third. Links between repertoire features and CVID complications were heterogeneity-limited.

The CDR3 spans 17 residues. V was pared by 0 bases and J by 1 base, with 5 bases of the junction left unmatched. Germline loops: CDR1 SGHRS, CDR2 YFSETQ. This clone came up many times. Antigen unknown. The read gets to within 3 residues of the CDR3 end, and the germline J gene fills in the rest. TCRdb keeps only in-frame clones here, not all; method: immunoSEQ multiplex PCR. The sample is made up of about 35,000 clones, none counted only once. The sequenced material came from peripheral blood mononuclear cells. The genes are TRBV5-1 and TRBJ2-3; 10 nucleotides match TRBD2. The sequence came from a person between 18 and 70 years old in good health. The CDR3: CASSLVLGTSGTDTQYF. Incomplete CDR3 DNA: TGCGCCAGCAGCTTGGTTTTGGGGACTAGCGGCACAGATACG. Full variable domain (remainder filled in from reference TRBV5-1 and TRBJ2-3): KAGVTQTPRYLIKTRGQQVTLSCSPISGHRSVSWYQQTPGQGLQFLFEYFSETQRNKGNFPGRFSGRQFSNSRSEMNVSTLELGDSALYLCASSLVLGTSGTDTQYFGPGTRLTVL.